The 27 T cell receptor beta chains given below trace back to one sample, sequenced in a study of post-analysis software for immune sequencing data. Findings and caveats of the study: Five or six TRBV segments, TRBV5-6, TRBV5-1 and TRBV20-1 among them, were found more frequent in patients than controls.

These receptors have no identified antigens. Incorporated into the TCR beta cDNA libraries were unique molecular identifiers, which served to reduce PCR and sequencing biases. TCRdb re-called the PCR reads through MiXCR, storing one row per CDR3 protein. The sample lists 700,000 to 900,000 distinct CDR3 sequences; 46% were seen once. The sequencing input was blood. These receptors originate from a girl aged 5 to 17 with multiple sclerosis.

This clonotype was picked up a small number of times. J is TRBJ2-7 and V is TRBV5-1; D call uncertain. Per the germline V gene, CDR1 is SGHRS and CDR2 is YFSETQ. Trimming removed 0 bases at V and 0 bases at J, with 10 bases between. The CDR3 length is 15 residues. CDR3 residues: CASSLAWGSSYEQYF. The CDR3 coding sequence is TGCGCCAGCAGCTTGGCGTGGGGTAGCTCCTACGAGCAGTACTTC.

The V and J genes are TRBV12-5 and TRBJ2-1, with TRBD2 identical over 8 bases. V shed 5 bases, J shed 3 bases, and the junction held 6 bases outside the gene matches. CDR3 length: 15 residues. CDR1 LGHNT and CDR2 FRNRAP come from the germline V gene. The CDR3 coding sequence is TGTGCTAGTGGTCCGGGACTAGGCTACTACAATGAGCAGTTCTTC. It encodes CASGPGLGYYNEQFF. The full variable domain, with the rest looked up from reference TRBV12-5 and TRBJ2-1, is DARVTQTPRHKVTEMGQEVTMRCQPILGHNTVFWYRQTMMQGLELLAYFRNRAPLDDSGMPKDRFSAEMPDATLATLKIQPSEPRDSAVYFCASGPGLGYYNEQFFGPGTRLTVL.

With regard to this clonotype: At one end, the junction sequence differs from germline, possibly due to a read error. The CDR3 loop reads CASSPGPANTGELFF. The DNA of the CDR3 is TGTGCTAGCAGCCCTGGGCCGGCGAACACCGGGGAGCTGTTTTTT. The rearrangement joins TRBV7-7 to TRBJ2-2; no definite D call. In germline, CDR1 is SSHAT, CDR2 FNYEAQ (reference sequence). The CDR3 contains 15 residues.

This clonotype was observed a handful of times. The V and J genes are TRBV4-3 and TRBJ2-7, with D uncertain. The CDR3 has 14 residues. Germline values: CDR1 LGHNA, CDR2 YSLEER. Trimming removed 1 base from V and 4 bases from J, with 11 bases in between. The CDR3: CASSQGGWGYEQYF. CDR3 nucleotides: TGCGCCAGCAGCCAAGGTGGCTGGGGATACGAGCAGTACTTC.

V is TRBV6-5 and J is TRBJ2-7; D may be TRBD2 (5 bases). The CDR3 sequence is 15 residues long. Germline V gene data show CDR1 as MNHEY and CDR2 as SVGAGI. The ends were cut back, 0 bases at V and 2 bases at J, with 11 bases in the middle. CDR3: CASSYSSSGAYEQYF. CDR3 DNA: TGTGCCAGCAGTTACTCTTCGAGCGGAGCCTACGAGCAGTACTTC.

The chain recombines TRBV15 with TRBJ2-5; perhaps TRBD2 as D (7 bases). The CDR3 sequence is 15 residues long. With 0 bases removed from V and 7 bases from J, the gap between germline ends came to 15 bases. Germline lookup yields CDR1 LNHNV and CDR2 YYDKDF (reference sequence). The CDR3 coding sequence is TGTGCCACCAGCAGAGATACGGGGGGCCAGGGGACCCAGTACTTC. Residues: CATSRDTGGQGTQYF. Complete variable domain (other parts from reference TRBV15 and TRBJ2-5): DAMVIQNPRYQVTQFGKPVTLSCSQTLNHNVMYWYQQKSSQAPKLLFHYYDKDFNNEADTPDNFQSRRPNTSFCFLDIRSPGLGDTAMYLCATSRDTGGQGTQYFGPGTRLLVL.

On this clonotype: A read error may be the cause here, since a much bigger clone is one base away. In DNA form, the CDR3 reads TGTGCCACCAGTGATCAGACCGGAGCCTACAATGAGCAGTACTTC. It encodes CATSDQTGAYNEQYF. The chain employs TRBV24-1 and TRBJ2-1, with D unclear. The last part of the DNA fits TRBJ2-7 better; the J call may be wrong. The length of the CDR3 is 15 residues. Germline CDR1 is KGHDR and CDR2 is SFDVKD.

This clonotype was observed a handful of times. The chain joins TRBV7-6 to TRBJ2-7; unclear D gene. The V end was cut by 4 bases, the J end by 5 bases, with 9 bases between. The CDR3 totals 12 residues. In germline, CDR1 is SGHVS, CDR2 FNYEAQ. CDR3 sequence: CASSSGIHEQYF. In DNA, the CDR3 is TGTGCCAGCAGCTCAGGAATACACGAGCAGTACTTC.

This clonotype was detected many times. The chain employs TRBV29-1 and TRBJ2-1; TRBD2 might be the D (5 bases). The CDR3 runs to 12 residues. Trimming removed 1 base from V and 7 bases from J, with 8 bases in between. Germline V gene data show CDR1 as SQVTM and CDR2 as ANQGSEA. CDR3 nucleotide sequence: TGCAGCGTTGAAGGCCTAGCTAATGAGCAGTTCTTC. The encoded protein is CSVEGLANEQFF.

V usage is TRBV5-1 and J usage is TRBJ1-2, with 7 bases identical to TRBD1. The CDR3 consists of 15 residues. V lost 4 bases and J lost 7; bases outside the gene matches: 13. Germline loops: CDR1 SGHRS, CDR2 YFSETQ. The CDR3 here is CASSPRTGKGGGYTF. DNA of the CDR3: TGCGCCAGCAGCCCGAGGACAGGCAAAGGAGGTGGCTACACCTTC. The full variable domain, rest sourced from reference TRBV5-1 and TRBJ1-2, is KAGVTQTPRYLIKTRGQQVTLSCSPISGHRSVSWYQQTPGQGLQFLFEYFSETQRNKGNFPGRFSGRQFSNSRSEMNVSTLELGDSALYLCASSPRTGKGGGYTFGSGTRLTVV.

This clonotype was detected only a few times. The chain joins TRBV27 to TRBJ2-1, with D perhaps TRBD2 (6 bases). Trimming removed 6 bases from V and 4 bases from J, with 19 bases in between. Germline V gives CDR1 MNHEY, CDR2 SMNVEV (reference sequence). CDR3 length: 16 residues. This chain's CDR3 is CASSPGTPGGYNEQFF. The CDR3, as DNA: TGTGCCAGCAGCCCCGGTACGCCCGGAGGGTACAATGAGCAGTTCTTC.

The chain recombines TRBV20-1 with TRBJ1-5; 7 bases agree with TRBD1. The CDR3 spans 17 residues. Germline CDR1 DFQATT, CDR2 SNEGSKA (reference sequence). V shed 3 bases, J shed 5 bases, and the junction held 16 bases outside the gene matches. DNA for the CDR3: TGCAGTGCTAGGGTCTTCACAGGGGAGGGCTTCGATCAGCCCCAGCATTTT. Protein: CSARVFTGEGFDQPQHF.

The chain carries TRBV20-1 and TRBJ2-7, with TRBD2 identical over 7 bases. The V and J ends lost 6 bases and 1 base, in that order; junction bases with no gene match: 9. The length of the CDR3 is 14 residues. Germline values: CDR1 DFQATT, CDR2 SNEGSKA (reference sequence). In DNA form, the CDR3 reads TGCAGTGCCCGGGGGGTGGGATATTCCTACGAGCAGTACTTC. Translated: CSARGVGYSYEQYF.

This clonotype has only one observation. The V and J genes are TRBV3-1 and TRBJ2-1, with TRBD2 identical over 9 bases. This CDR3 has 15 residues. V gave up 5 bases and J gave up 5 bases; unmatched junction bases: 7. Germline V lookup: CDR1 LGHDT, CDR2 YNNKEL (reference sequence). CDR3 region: CASSIGLAPHNEQFF. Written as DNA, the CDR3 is TGTGCCAGCAGCATCGGACTAGCGCCACACAATGAGCAGTTCTTC.

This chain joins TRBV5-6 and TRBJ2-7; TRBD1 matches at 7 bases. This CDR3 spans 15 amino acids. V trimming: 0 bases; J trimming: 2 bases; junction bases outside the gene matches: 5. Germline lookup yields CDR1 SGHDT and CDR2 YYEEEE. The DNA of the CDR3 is TGTGCCAGCAGCTTGGGAGGGGGCGCGACCTACGAGCAGTACTTC. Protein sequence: CASSLGGGATYEQYF.

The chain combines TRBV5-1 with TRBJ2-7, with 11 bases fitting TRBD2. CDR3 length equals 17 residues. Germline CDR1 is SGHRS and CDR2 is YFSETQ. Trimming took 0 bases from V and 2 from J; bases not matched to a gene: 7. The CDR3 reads CASSLDASGRPTYEQYF. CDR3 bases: TGCGCCAGCAGCTTGGACGCTAGCGGGAGGCCGACCTACGAGCAGTACTTC.

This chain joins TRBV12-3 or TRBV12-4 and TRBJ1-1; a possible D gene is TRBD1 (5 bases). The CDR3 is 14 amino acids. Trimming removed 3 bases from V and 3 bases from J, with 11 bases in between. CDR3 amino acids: CASSFHGGDTEAFF. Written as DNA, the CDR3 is TGTGCCAGCAGTTTCCACGGGGGGGACACTGAAGCTTTCTTT.

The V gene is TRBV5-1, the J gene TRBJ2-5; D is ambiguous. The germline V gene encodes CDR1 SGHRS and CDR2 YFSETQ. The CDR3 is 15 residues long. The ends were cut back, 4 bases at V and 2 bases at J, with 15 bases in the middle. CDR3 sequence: CASSIGSPPQETQYF. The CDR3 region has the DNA TGCGCCAGCAGCATCGGATCGCCTCCTCAAGAGACCCAGTACTTC.

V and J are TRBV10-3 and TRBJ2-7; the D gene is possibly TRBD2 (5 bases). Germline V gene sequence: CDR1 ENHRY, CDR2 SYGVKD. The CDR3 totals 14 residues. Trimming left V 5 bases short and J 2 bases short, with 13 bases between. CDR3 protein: CAISSGLDTYEQYF. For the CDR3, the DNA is TGTGCCATCAGTAGCGGCCTCGACACCTACGAGCAGTACTTC.

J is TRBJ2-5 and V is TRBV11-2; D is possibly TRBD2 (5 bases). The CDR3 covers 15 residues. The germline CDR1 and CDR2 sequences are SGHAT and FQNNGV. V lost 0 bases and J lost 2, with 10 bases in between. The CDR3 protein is CASSLERAAQETQYF. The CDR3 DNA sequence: TGTGCCAGCAGCTTAGAGCGAGCGGCTCAAGAGACCCAGTACTTC.

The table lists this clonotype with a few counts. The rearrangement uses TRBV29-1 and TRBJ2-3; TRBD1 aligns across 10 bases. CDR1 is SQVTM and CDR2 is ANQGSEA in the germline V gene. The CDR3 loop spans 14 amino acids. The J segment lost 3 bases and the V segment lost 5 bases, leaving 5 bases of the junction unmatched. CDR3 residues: CSVSDRGGTDTQYF. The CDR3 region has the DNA TGCAGCGTTTCGGACAGGGGGGGAACAGATACGCAGTATTTT.

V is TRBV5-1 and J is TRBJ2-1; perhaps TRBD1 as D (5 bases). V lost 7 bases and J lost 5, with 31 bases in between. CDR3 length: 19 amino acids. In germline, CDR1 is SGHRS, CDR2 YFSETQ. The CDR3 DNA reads TGCGCCAGCGGCCTAGGGCGCTTAGCTTGGGGCGAGCCCGACAATGAGCAGTTCTTC. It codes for CASGLGRLAWGEPDNEQFF.

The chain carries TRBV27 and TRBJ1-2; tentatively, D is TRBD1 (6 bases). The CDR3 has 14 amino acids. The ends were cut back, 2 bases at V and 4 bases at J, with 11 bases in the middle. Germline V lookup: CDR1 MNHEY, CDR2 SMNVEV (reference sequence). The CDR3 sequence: CASSLRGPSYGYTF. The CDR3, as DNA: TGTGCCAGCAGTTTACGGGGGCCCTCCTATGGCTACACCTTC.

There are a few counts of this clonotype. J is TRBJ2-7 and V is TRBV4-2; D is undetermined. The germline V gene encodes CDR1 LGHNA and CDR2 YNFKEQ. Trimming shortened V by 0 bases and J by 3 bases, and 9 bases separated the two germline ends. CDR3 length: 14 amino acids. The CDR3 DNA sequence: TGTGCCAGCAGCCAAGAAGCACAAGACTACGAGCAGTACTTC. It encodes CASSQEAQDYEQYF.

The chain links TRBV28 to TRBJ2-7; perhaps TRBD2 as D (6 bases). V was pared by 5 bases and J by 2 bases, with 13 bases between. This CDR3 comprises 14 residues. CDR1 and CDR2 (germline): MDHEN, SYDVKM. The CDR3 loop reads CASSGDWKTYEQYF. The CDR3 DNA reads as TGTGCCAGCAGTGGGGACTGGAAAACCTACGAGCAGTACTTC.

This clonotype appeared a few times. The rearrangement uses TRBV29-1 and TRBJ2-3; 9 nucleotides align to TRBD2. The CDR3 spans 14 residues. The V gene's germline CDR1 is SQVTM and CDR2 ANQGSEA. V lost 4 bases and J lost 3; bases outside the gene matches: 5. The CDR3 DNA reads TGCAGCGTTGGGCCGCTAGCGGGAACAGATACGCAGTATTTT. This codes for CSVGPLAGTDTQYF.

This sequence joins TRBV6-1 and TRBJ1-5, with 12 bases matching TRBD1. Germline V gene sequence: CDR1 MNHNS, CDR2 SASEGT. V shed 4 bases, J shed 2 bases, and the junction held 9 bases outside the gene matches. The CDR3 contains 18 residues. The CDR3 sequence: CASSGSGTGGLGNQPQHF. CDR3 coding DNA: TGTGCCAGCAGTGGCTCCGGGACAGGGGGCCTTGGCAATCAGCCCCAGCATTTT.